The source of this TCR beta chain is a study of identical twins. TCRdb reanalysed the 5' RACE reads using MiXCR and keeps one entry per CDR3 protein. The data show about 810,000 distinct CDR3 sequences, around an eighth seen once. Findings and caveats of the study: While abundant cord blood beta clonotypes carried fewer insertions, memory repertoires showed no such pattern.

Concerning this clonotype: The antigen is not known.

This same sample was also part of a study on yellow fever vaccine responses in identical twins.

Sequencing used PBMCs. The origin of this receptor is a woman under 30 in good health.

CDR3 DNA: TGTGCCAGCAGCACGGGAGGGGTGGGCACCGGGGAGCTGTTTTTT. The encoded protein is CASSTGGVGTGELFF. The rearrangement joins TRBV12-3 or TRBV12-4 to TRBJ2-2, with 8 bases identical to TRBD2. The V segment lost 6 bases and the J segment 4 bases; nucleotides outside the gene matches: 7. CDR3 length equals 15 residues.